Below, 20 T cell receptor beta chains from the same sample are listed, as sequenced in a study of regulatory T cells in long-lasting Graves disease. iRepertoire HTBI primers and Arm-PCR of CDR3 regions built TCR beta libraries. In TCRdb, the multiplex PCR reads were re-called with MiXCR into one record per CDR3 protein. The data hold about 530,000 distinct CDR3 sequences, with roughly 15% observed a single time. Time point described: newly diagnosed GD, antithyroid drugs for less than 3 months. After RNA was extracted from PBMCs, the TCR library was made from it. Separately, the same data were catalogued under a study of T cells in Graves' hyperthyroidism and ophthalmopathy.

This sample comprised peripheral blood mononuclear cells (PBMCs), obtained at new diagnosis, from a patient treated with antithyroid drugs. The source of these receptors is a middle-aged woman with Graves disease.

This clonotype was counted ten times or more. V and J are TRBV18 and TRBJ1-1; the match to TRBD1 covers 9 bases. CDR1 is KGHSH, CDR2 LQKENI, per germline. V gave up 1 base and J gave up 3 bases; unmatched junction bases: 3. The CDR3 runs to 15 residues. The CDR3 region is CASSPQQGADTEAFF. CDR3 bases: TGTGCCAGCTCACCACAACAGGGGGCGGACACTGAAGCTTTCTTT. The full variable domain, completed using reference TRBV18 and TRBJ1-1, is NAGVMQNPRHLVRRRGQEARLRCSPMKGHSHVYWYRQLPEEGLKFMVYLQKENIIDESGMPKERFSAEFPKEGPSILRIQQVVRGDSAAYFCASSPQQGADTEAFFGQGTRLTVV.

This clonotype has a handful of counts. V gene TRBV6-2 or TRBV6-3 combines with J gene TRBJ1-4, with TRBD1 matching over 8 bases. CDR3 size: 13 residues. Germline values: CDR1 MNHEY, CDR2 SVGEGT. The V segment lost 10 bases and the J segment 6 bases; nucleotides outside the gene matches: 7. The CDR3 DNA follows: TGTGCCACCCTGGACAGGGACGATGAAAAACTGTTTTTT. Translated, it gives CATLDRDDEKLFF.

This clonotype has a count of ten or more. This chain connects TRBV9 to TRBJ2-1; D gene unclear. The CDR3 covers 13 residues. The germline V and J ends were trimmed by 0 bases and 2 bases, with 3 bases remaining between them. The germline CDR1 and CDR2 sequences are SGDLS and YYNGEE. The CDR3 is CASSVATYNEQFF. CDR3 in DNA: TGTGCCAGCAGCGTAGCTACCTACAATGAGCAGTTCTTC.

This clonotype was detected only a few times. The chain is built from TRBV10-1 and TRBJ1-2; no firm D call. The length of the CDR3 is 16 residues. V lost 1 base, J lost 2 bases, and 14 bases lay in between. Germline V gene data show CDR1 as WNHNN and CDR2 as SYGVQD (reference sequence). The CDR3 nucleotides are TGCGCCAGCAGTGAGTTCCGCCAATACAGAAACTATGGCTACACCTTC. Translation: CASSEFRQYRNYGYTF.

The sample holds many counts of this clonotype. CDR3 DNA sequence: TGCAGCGCGCGCCAGCCAGGGGCCACAGATACGCAGTATTTT. Protein: CSARQPGATDTQYF. The V and J genes are TRBV29-1 and TRBJ2-3; tentatively, D is TRBD1 (6 bases). The germline V and J ends were trimmed by 7 bases and 2 bases, with 16 bases remaining between them. This CDR3 spans 14 amino acids. Germline V lookup: CDR1 SQVTM, CDR2 ANQGSEA.

This clonotype has a handful of counts. The chain uses TRBV3-1 and TRBJ1-4; 7 bases match TRBD1. Germline-derived CDR1 and CDR2 are LGHDT and YNNKEL (reference sequence). CDR3 size: 13 residues. V was pared by 4 bases and J by 13 bases, with 9 bases of the junction left unmatched. CDR3: CASSPSRQGGLFF. The DNA for the CDR3 is TGTGCCAGCAGCCCTAGTAGACAGGGAGGACTGTTTTTT.

This clonotype was counted many times. The chain employs TRBV12-5 and TRBJ2-3, with D possibly TRBD2 on 6 matching bases. The CDR3 runs 13 residues. Looked up from germline, CDR1 is LGHNT and CDR2 is FRNRAP. V was cut by 5 bases and J by 3 bases, with 9 bases left in between. Here the CDR3 DNA reads TGTGCTAGTGGTCCGGGGACTACAGATACGCAGTATTTT. Its translation is CASGPGTTDTQYF.

This clonotype was seen a few times. This chain connects TRBV14 to TRBJ1-1; D gene ambiguous. The CDR3 has 15 residues. The V gene lost 2 bases and the J gene lost 1 base, with 11 bases spanning the gap. Germline CDR1 is SGHDN and CDR2 is FVKESK. This chain's CDR3 is CASSQTWGTNTEAFF. DNA for the CDR3: TGTGCCAGCAGCCAAACTTGGGGTACGAACACTGAAGCTTTCTTT.

This clonotype has only a few counts. This CDR3 is CASRGGTSMSNVLTF. The CDR3 DNA follows: TGTGCCAGCAGGGGGGGGACTAGTATGTCCAACGTCCTGACTTTC. The rearrangement links TRBV2 to TRBJ2-6; 8 bases line up with TRBD2. CDR3 length: 15 residues. Trimming at V came to 6 bases and at J to 8 bases, leaving 9 bases not matched to a gene. Germline CDR1 SNHLY, CDR2 FYNNEI. Drawing the rest from reference TRBV2 and TRBJ2-6, the complete variable domain is EPEVTQTPSHQVTQMGQEVILRCVPISNHLYFYWYRQILGQKVEFLVSFYNNEISEKSEIFDDQFSVERPDGSNFTLKIRSTKLEDSAMYFCASRGGTSMSNVLTFGAGSRLTVL.

At least ten counts were recorded for this clonotype. The chain uses TRBV20-1 and TRBJ1-5; D possibly corresponds to TRBD1 (6 bases). Between the trimmed V and J ends, which lost 6 bases and 3 bases, there was a span of 18 bases. Per the germline V gene, CDR1 is DFQATT and CDR2 is SNEGSKA (reference sequence). This CDR3 has 15 residues. DNA of the CDR3: TGCAGTGCCAAGAGGGGGGCCGAACCCAATCAGCCCCAGCATTTT. Protein product: CSAKRGAEPNQPQHF.

In its sample, this clonotype was seen many times. The rearrangement uses TRBV12-3 or TRBV12-4 and TRBJ1-1, with 7 bases aligning to TRBD1. There are 14 residues in the CDR3. The trim removed 6 bases at V and 9 bases at J, leaving 13 bases unmatched. CDR3 DNA sequence: TGTGCCAGCAGGAAGGAGGGACAGAAGCTTAAAGCTTTCTTT. Protein product: CASRKEGQKLKAFF.

This clonotype came up many times. The rearrangement links TRBV28 to TRBJ1-1, with D hard to call. The CDR3 sequence is 14 residues long. V was shortened by 1 base and J by 3 bases, with 9 bases between the two germline ends. The germline V gene has CDR1 MDHEN and CDR2 SYDVKM. The chain's CDR3 is CASSLYRVDTEAFF. CDR3 nucleotides: TGTGCCAGCAGTTTATATCGTGTCGACACTGAAGCTTTCTTT. The complete variable domain, with remaining parts taken from reference TRBV28 and TRBJ1-1, reads DVKVTQSSRYLVKRTGEKVFLECVQDMDHENMFWYRQDPGLGLRLIYFSYDVKMKEKGDIPEGYSVSREKKERFSLILESASTNQTSMYLCASSLYRVDTEAFFGQGTRLTVV.

Concerning this clonotype: A much larger clone lies a single base off, so this may be a read error. V is TRBV18 and J is TRBJ1-5; the match to TRBD1 covers 8 bases. Looked up from germline, CDR1 is KGHSH and CDR2 is LQKENI. Trimming took 2 bases from V and 6 from J; bases not matched to a gene: 6. CDR3 size: 15 residues. The CDR3 DNA follows: TGTGCCAGCTCACCATTCCAGGGGGCCCTTCAGCCCCAGCATTTT. Encoded protein: CASSPFQGALQPQHF.

The chain uses TRBV6-5 and TRBJ2-7; perhaps TRBD1 as D (5 bases). The CDR3 is 12 amino acids. The ends were cut back, 2 bases at V and 6 bases at J, with 8 bases in the middle. Germline V CDR1 and CDR2: MNHEY, SVGAGI. In nucleotides, the CDR3 is TGTGCCAGCAGTTACAGGGGTTTCGAGCAGTACGTC. It encodes CASSYRGFEQYV.

This chain joins TRBV10-3 and TRBJ2-1; D may correspond to TRBD1 or TRBD2 (5 bases each). The ends were cut back, 10 bases at V and 7 bases at J, with 20 bases in the middle. This CDR3 is 14 amino acids long. From germline, CDR1 is ENHRY and CDR2 SYGVKD. CDR3: CATTGAAGRNEQFF. CDR3 coding DNA: TGTGCCACCACCGGGGCTGCGGGTAGGAATGAGCAGTTCTTC.

Turning to this clonotype: At one boundary the junction diverges from the germline segment, which might be a read error. This chain uses TRBV5-1 with TRBJ1-1, with 8 nucleotides matching TRBD1. CDR3 length equals 14 residues. Looked up from germline, CDR1 is SGHRS and CDR2 is YFSETQ. CDR3 region: CASKSRGPNTEAFF. The CDR3 DNA reads as TGTGCCAGCAAGAGCAGGGGGCCGAACACTGAAGCTTTCTTT.

The chain's CDR3 is CASRGLWNTEAFF. The CDR3 region has the DNA TGTGCCAGCAGGGGTCTCTGGAACACTGAAGCTTTCTTT. The rearrangement links TRBV7-6 to TRBJ1-1; D unresolved. Trimming cost V 6 bases and J 1 base, with 9 bases left between them. Germline V gene data show CDR1 as SGHVS and CDR2 as FNYEAQ. The CDR3 covers 13 residues. Combining the CDR3 with reference TRBV7-6 and TRBJ1-1 gives the whole variable domain GAGVSQSPRYKVTKRGQDVALRCDPISGHVSLYWYRQALGQGPEFLTYFNYEAQQDKSGLPNDRFSAERPEGSISTLTIQRTEQRDSAMYRCASRGLWNTEAFFGQGTRLTVV.

The J gene is TRBJ2-5, the V gene TRBV11-3; D is unclear. V gave up 1 base and J gave up 4 bases, with 7 bases separating them. Germline assignment: CDR1 SGHNT and CDR2 YENEEA. The CDR3 length is 13 residues. This CDR3 reads CASSLGATETQYF. CDR3 bases: TGTGCCAGCAGCTTAGGTGCTACAGAGACCCAGTACTTC. Using reference TRBV11-3 and TRBJ2-5 for the parts outside the CDR3, the full variable domain is EAGVVQSPRYKIIEKKQPVAFWCNPISGHNTLYWYLQNLGQGPELLIRYENEEAVDDSQLPKDRFSAERLKGVDSTLKIQPAELGDSAVYLCASSLGATETQYFGPGTRLLVL.

V gene TRBV5-6 combines with J gene TRBJ2-7; possible D gene TRBD1, 5 bases. V was cut by 0 bases and J by 0 bases, with 10 bases left in between. Looked up from germline, CDR1 is SGHDT and CDR2 is YYEEEE. The CDR3 extends over 15 amino acids. The CDR3 spells CASSLAGALSYEQYF. As DNA, the CDR3 is TGTGCCAGCAGCTTGGCTGGGGCCCTCTCCTACGAGCAGTACTTC. The entire variable domain, with the rest obtained from reference TRBV5-6 and TRBJ2-7, is as follows: DAGVTQSPTHLIKTRGQQVTLRCSPKSGHDTVSWYQQALGQGPQFIFQYYEEEERQRGNFPDRFSGHQFPNYSSELNVNALLLGDSALYLCASSLAGALSYEQYFGPGTRLTVT.

As to this clonotype: This could be a read error, since a much larger clone is one nucleotide away. The chain links TRBV11-2 to TRBJ2-2; D is perhaps TRBD2 (6 bases). The length of the CDR3 is 16 residues. Germline V gene data show CDR1 as SGHAT and CDR2 as FQNNGV. CDR3 region: CASSLPRTPNTGGLFF. CDR3 nucleotides: TGTGCCAGCAGCCTCCCCCGCACCCCGAACACCGGGGGGCTGTTTTTT.